These 25 T cell receptor beta chains share one sample of origin, sequenced in a study of CD4 T cells in relation to SARS-CoV-2 and coronaviruses. Sequencing used immunoSEQ multiplex PCR; TCRdb keeps in-frame clones, though not all of them. The data show around 11,000 clones, roughly 82% seen once. The unexposed donors gave CD4+ T cells in about 2011-2019, prior to COVID-19. After about 11 days of culture, CD4+ T cells were isolated. Which antigens these TCRs recognize remains unknown. Sequencing was done on a sample of CD4+ T cells from PBMCs, cultured in vitro. All receptors come from a human donor in good health.

This clone was counted once. The chain carries TRBV14 and TRBJ1-4; no clear D gene. Germline V lookup: CDR1 SGHDN, CDR2 FVKESK. The CDR3 is made up of 15 amino acids. The V and J ends lost 2 bases and 4 bases respectively, with 11 bases between them. This CDR3 is CASSQYPVGNEKLFF. Written as DNA, the CDR3 is TGTGCCAGCAGCCAATATCCAGTGGGTAATGAAAAACTGTTTTTT.

J is TRBJ1-2 and V is TRBV6-5, with D tentatively TRBD1 (5 bases). There are 13 residues in the CDR3. Per the germline V gene, CDR1 is MNHEY and CDR2 is SVGAGI. Deletions cut 2 bases from V and 5 bases from J, with 9 bases between. The CDR3 protein is CASSYGRGYGYTF. Written as DNA, the CDR3 is TGTGCCAGCAGTTACGGTCGGGGGTATGGCTACACCTTC.

This chain links TRBV10-3 with TRBJ1-2; 9 positions agree with TRBD1. The junction had 7 bases not matched to a gene; V was cut back by 4 bases and J by 4 bases. CDR1 is ENHRY, CDR2 SYGVKD, per germline. The CDR3 length is 15 residues. CDR3: CAISAGTGQGYGYTF. The CDR3, as DNA: TGTGCCATCAGTGCCGGCACGGGACAGGGCTATGGCTACACCTTC.

The chain couples TRBV28 to TRBJ1-3; D not certain. The germline gives CDR1 MDHEN, CDR2 SYDVKM. The CDR3 totals 15 residues. V lost 5 bases to trimming and J lost 0 bases, with 11 bases between them. The CDR3 coding sequence is TGTGCCAGCAGTCCGAATCTGAGCTCTGGAAACACCATATATTTT. It encodes CASSPNLSSGNTIYF.

The chain carries TRBV20-1 and TRBJ1-1; D uncertain. CDR1 DFQATT and CDR2 SNEGSKA come from the germline V gene (reference sequence). The CDR3 extends over 10 amino acids. V was trimmed by 2 bases and J by 10 bases, leaving 8 bases between them. This chain's CDR3 is CSARLRGAFF. The CDR3 DNA is TGCAGTGCTAGACTTCGGGGAGCTTTCTTT.

This chain uses TRBV7-9 with TRBJ2-1, with 7 positions matching TRBD2. Per germline, CDR1 SEHNR and CDR2 FQNEAQ (reference sequence). The CDR3 extends over 14 amino acids. V gave up 5 bases and J gave up 6 bases; unmatched junction bases: 7. This chain's CDR3 is CASSAGTISNEQFF. The CDR3 DNA reads TGTGCCAGCAGCGCGGGGACTATTTCCAATGAGCAGTTCTTC.

The genes are TRBV4-3 and TRBJ1-2, with 7 nucleotides matching TRBD1. With V trimmed by 0 bases and J by 6 bases, 4 bases remained unmatched. The CDR3 sequence is 14 residues long. Germline lookup yields CDR1 LGHNA and CDR2 YSLEER. For the CDR3, the DNA is TGCGCCAGCAGCCAAGAACAGGGGAGGCATGGCTACACCTTC. This gives the protein CASSQEQGRHGYTF.

The chain joins TRBV29-1 to TRBJ2-7; a weak D match, TRBD2 (6 bases). The CDR3 is 15 residues long. Germline loops: CDR1 SQVTM, CDR2 ANQGSEA. Trimming removed 2 bases at V and 2 bases at J, with 16 bases between. DNA for the CDR3: TGCAGCGTTGAAAAGCTGGGGGGAGGTACCTACGAGCAGTACTTC. It specifies CSVEKLGGGTYEQYF.

The rearrangement links TRBV18 to TRBJ1-3; 11 nucleotides line up with TRBD1. The germline gives CDR1 KGHSH, CDR2 LQKENI. V was pared by 3 bases and J by 6 bases, with 1 base of the junction left unmatched. CDR3 length: 14 residues. In DNA, the CDR3 is TGTGCCAGCTCACCCGGACAGGGGGCAAACACCATATATTTT. Amino acid sequence: CASSPGQGANTIYF. The full variable domain, with the rest looked up from reference TRBV18 and TRBJ1-3, is NAGVMQNPRHLVRRRGQEARLRCSPMKGHSHVYWYRQLPEEGLKFMVYLQKENIIDESGMPKERFSAEFPKEGPSILRIQQVVRGDSAAYFCASSPGQGANTIYFGEGSWLTVV.

V is TRBV7-2 and J is TRBJ2-1; 8 bases match TRBD2. Germline CDR1 SGHTA, CDR2 FQGNSA. The V and J ends lost 5 bases and 8 bases, in that order; junction bases with no gene match: 20. The CDR3 runs to 18 residues. CDR3 region: CASSRSQAGVGGGYEQFF. The CDR3 region has the DNA TGTGCCAGCAGCCGCAGTCAAGCGGGGGTTGGGGGAGGCTATGAGCAGTTCTTC.

This chain's CDR3 is CASSLGGGGSYEQYF. In DNA form, the CDR3 reads TGTGCCAGCAGCTTAGGAGGCGGAGGCTCCTACGAGCAGTACTTC. The chain recombines TRBV7-2 with TRBJ2-7, with D possibly matching TRBD2 (5 bases). Germline V gene data show CDR1 as SGHTA and CDR2 as FQGNSA. This CDR3 is built from 15 residues. Trimming cost V 1 base and J 0 bases, with 10 bases left between them.

This rearrangement joins TRBV18 to TRBJ2-1; D is undetermined. Deletions cut 0 bases from V and 10 bases from J, with 13 bases between. The germline V gene encodes CDR1 KGHSH and CDR2 LQKENI. The CDR3 covers 14 residues. DNA for the CDR3: TGTGCCAGCTCACCACCTACCCTGGACGGGGAGCAGTTCTTC. It is translated as CASSPPTLDGEQFF.

This rearrangement joins TRBV18 to TRBJ2-7; possible D gene TRBD1, 6 bases. Trimming stripped 0 bases from V and 3 bases from J, with 9 bases between. Germline V gene sequence: CDR1 KGHSH, CDR2 LQKENI. This CDR3 region has 14 residues. The CDR3 coding sequence is TGTGCCAGCTCACCACCCGGGACATTCTACGAGCAGTACTTC. This codes for CASSPPGTFYEQYF.

The rearrangement uses TRBV6-5 and TRBJ2-7, with 8 bases identical to TRBD2. V lost 11 bases to trimming and J lost 0 bases; unmatched junction nucleotides: 12. Germline CDR1 is MNHEY and CDR2 is SVGAGI. The CDR3 is 15 residues long. CDR3 sequence: CAVMGSGRNSYEQYF. The CDR3 bases are TGTGCCGTTATGGGGAGCGGGAGAAACTCCTACGAGCAGTACTTC.

This clone has only a few counts. The V gene is TRBV4-3, the J gene TRBJ2-7, with D maybe TRBD2 (5 bases). Between the trimmed V and J ends, which lost 5 bases and 7 bases, there was a span of 21 bases. The CDR3 sequence is 15 residues long. Per the germline V gene, CDR1 is LGHNA and CDR2 is YSLEER. CDR3 in amino acids: CASSYLTTSTGEQYF. CDR3 bases: TGCGCCAGCAGCTACTTGACTACCTCGACGGGGGAGCAGTACTTC.

The chain is built from TRBV19 and TRBJ2-1, with 11 positions matching TRBD2. This CDR3 region has 14 residues. Trimming cost V 10 bases and J 7 bases; bases outside gene matches: 9. Germline CDR1 reads LNHDA; CDR2 reads SQIVND (reference sequence). The CDR3 sequence: CATLSGRAGNEQFF. DNA of the CDR3: TGTGCCACCCTTAGCGGGAGGGCGGGAAATGAGCAGTTCTTC.

This clone was seen a single time. The CDR3 spells CASSLLSGAEAEQFF. The CDR3 nucleotides are TGTGCCAGCAGCCTTCTTAGCGGGGCCGAGGCTGAGCAGTTCTTC. The chain is built from TRBV3-1 (or the pseudogene TRBV3-2) and TRBJ2-1; 8 bases match TRBD2. V was clipped by 4 bases and J by 9 bases; unmatched bases: 11. The CDR3 contains 15 residues. CDR1 and CDR2 (germline): LGHDT, YNNKEL (reference sequence).

V usage is TRBV28 and J usage is TRBJ1-1; D remains unclear. The V end lost 4 bases, the J end lost 5 bases, and 14 bases lay between the germline ends. The CDR3 is made up of 14 amino acids. The germline gives CDR1 MDHEN, CDR2 SYDVKM. The CDR3 DNA reads as TGTGCCAGCAGTTACACTGCCGACGGGACTGAAGCTTTCTTT. Protein product: CASSYTADGTEAFF.

The chain recombines TRBV11-3 with TRBJ2-2; 9 bases match TRBD2. This CDR3 spans 17 amino acids. The ends lost 5 bases at V and 4 bases at J; junction bases unmatched: 11. Germline V gene data show CDR1 as SGHNT and CDR2 as YENEEA. The CDR3 nucleotides read TGTGCCAGCAGCCAAGTCAGGGCTAGCGGGACCACCGGGGAGCTGTTTTTT. It yields the protein CASSQVRASGTTGELFF.

This chain connects TRBV6-1 to TRBJ2-1, with TRBD2 matching over 11 bases. The CDR3 has 17 amino acids. CDR1 is MNHNS, CDR2 SASEGT, per germline. The V and J ends lost 4 bases and 1 base, in that order; junction bases with no gene match: 6. CDR3 DNA: TGTGCCAGCAGTGGTAGCGGGGGGGATTTTTCCTACAATGAGCAGTTCTTC. This sequence encodes CASSGSGGDFSYNEQFF.

The chain recombines TRBV6-5 with TRBJ2-7; D not resolved. CDR3 length: 11 amino acids. CDR1 is MNHEY and CDR2 is SVGAGI in the germline V gene. CDR3 sequence reads: CASLELYEQYF. The CDR3 DNA reads TGTGCAAGCTTGGAGCTTTACGAGCAGTACTTC.

This chain joins TRBV2 and TRBJ1-5; the D is unclear. CDR3 length: 15 residues. CDR1 SNHLY and CDR2 FYNNEI come from the germline V gene. The V and J ends lost 1 base and 6 bases respectively, with 13 bases between them. CDR3 region: CASSEVVGWGQPQHF. CDR3 DNA: TGTGCCAGCAGTGAAGTAGTTGGGTGGGGTCAGCCCCAGCATTTT.

The rearrangement uses TRBV2 and TRBJ1-3, with D uncertain. Trimming took 7 bases from V and 0 from J, leaving 10 bases between them. CDR3 length: 14 residues. Germline values: CDR1 SNHLY, CDR2 FYNNEI. The DNA of the CDR3 is TGTGCCAGCACCGGCCGGCTCTCTGGAAACACCATATATTTT. Translation: CASTGRLSGNTIYF.

This clone appeared a single time. The chain is built from TRBV3-1 (or the pseudogene TRBV3-2) and TRBJ1-5; perhaps TRBD1 as D (6 bases). CDR1 LGHDT and CDR2 YNNKEL come from the germline V gene (reference sequence). Trimming stripped 1 base from V and 6 bases from J, with 13 bases between. The CDR3 covers 15 residues. CDR3 amino acids: CASSQGLQGSQPQHF. DNA of the CDR3: TGTGCCAGCAGCCAAGGACTTCAGGGGAGTCAGCCCCAGCATTTT.

V and J are TRBV3-1 (or the pseudogene TRBV3-2) and TRBJ2-1; D ambiguous. CDR3 length: 15 amino acids. V was pared by 4 bases and J by 0 bases, with 10 bases between. Germline CDR1 LGHDT, CDR2 YNNKEL (reference sequence). The CDR3 DNA sequence: TGTGCCAGCAGCCCCATGAGTCACTCCTACAATGAGCAGTTCTTC. This gives the protein CASSPMSHSYNEQFF.